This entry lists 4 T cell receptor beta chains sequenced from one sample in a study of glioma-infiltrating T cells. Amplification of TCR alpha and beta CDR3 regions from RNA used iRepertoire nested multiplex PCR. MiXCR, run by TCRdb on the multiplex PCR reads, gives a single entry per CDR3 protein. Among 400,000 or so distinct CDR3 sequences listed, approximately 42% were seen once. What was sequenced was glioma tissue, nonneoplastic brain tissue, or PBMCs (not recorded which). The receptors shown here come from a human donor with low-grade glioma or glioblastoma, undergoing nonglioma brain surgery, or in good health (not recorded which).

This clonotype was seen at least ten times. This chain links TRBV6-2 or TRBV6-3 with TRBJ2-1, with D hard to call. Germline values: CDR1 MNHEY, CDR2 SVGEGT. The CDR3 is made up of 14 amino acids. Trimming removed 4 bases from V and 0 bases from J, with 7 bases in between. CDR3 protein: CASSLESSYNEQFF. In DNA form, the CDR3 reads TGTGCCAGCAGTTTAGAGAGCTCCTACAATGAGCAGTTCTTC.

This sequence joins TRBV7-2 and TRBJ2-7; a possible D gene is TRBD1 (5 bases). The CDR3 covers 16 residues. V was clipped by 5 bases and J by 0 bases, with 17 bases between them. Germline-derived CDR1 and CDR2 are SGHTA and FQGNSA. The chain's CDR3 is CASSPFQGMSSYEQYF. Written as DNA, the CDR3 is TGTGCCAGCAGCCCGTTCCAGGGTATGAGCTCCTACGAGCAGTACTTC. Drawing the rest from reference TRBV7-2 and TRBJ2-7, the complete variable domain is GAGVSQSPSNKVTEKGKDVELRCDPISGHTALYWYRQSLGQGLEFLIYFQGNSAPDKSGLPSDRFSAERTGGSVSTLTIQRTQQEDSAVYLCASSPFQGMSSYEQYFGPGTRLTVT.

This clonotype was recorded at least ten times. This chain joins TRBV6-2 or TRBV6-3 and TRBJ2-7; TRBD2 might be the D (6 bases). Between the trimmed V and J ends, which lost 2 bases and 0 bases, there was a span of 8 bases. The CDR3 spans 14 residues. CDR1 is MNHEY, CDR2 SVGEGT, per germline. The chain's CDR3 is CASSYGGTSYEQYF. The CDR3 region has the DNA TGTGCCAGCAGTTACGGCGGGACCTCCTACGAGCAGTACTTC.

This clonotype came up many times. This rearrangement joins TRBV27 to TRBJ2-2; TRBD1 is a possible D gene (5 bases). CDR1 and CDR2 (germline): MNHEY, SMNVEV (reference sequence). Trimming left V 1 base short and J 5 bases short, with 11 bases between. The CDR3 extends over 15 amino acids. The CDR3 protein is CASSLFGHHTGELFF. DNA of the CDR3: TGTGCCAGCAGTTTATTTGGACACCATACCGGGGAGCTGTTTTTT.